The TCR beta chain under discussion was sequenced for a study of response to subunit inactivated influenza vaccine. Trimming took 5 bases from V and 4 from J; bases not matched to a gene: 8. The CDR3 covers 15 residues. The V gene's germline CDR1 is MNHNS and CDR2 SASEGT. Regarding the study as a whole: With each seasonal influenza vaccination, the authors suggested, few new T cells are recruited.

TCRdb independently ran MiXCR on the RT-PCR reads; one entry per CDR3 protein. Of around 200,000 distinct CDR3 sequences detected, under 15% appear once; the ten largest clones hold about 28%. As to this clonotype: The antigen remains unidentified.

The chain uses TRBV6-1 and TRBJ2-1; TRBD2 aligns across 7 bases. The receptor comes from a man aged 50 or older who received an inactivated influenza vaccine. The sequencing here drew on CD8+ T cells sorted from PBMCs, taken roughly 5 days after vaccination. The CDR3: CASSPNLAEYNEQFF. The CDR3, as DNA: TGTGCCAGCAGTCCTAACCTAGCGGAGTACAATGAGCAGTTCTTC.